The text below deals with one TCR beta chain. What it binds is not known. The method was immunoSEQ multiplex PCR; TCRdb's version includes in-frame clones alone and lacks a portion of them. This table holds 210,000 or so clones, about 95% found once. This sample was taken from a study of T cell responses to AZD1222 COVID-19 vaccine. Overall study findings and caveats: Compared with day 0, the breadth and depth of the Spike-specific TCR repertoire rose significantly after two doses of AZD1222. Among the donors, most were white British and more were female, and clonal diversity was possibly underestimated. At 160-218 and 743-854, vaccine-associated CD4 TCRs were dominant, and they spanned spike.

CDR3 length: 13 residues. Germline CDR1 is MDHEN and CDR2 is SYDVKM. The V and J ends lost 6 bases and 2 bases respectively, with 11 bases between them. The TCR originated in an adult who received the MenACWY meningococcal vaccine as a control. The sample consisted of peripheral blood, taken 28 days after the second dose of the MenACWY control vaccine. The chain couples TRBV28 to TRBJ2-7; D call uncertain. In DNA, the CDR3 is TGTGCCAGCAGCCCAAAGGGAACCTACGAGCAGTACTTC. It encodes CASSPKGTYEQYF. The whole variable domain, filled in from reference TRBV28 and TRBJ2-7, reads DVKVTQSSRYLVKRTGEKVFLECVQDMDHENMFWYRQDPGLGLRLIYFSYDVKMKEKGDIPEGYSVSREKKERFSLILESASTNQTSMYLCASSPKGTYEQYFGPGTRLTVT.